This passage covers 30 T cell receptor beta chains from one sample sequenced in a study of graft-versus-host responses after intestinal transplantation (dated by TCRdb to the early 2020s). This sample's time point label indicates: cells obtained before transplantation from donor or recipient. The protocol used for the library was the immunoSEQ multiplex PCR assay. TCRdb provides this immuneACCESS table in a form limited to in-frame rearrangements. Some clones are lacking; in checked studies, under half of them reflect an unresolved V gene, and why the rest are absent is not known. The sample table shows 100,000 to 120,000 clones, and roughly 95% are seen once. The ten largest clones take up 0.45% to 0.65% of the sample. Their antigen targets remain unknown. Sequenced here: unstimulated CD8+ T cells sorted from spleen or lymph node cells, sampled before intestinal transplant. The receptor source for this set is a human donor who received an intestinal transplant.

V usage is TRBV5-6 and J usage is TRBJ2-7; the match to TRBD2 covers 12 bases. The CDR3 spans 17 residues. V lost 4 bases to trimming and J lost 4 bases; unmatched junction nucleotides: 12. Germline V gene data show CDR1 as SGHDT and CDR2 as YYEEEE. CDR3 sequence (DNA): TGTGCCAGCAGCCGAGGGCCTAGCGGGAGGGCGGTGTACGAGCAGTACTTC. Residues: CASSRGPSGRAVYEQYF.

This clone was seen once. The J gene is TRBJ2-7, the V gene TRBV5-1, with D possibly TRBD2 on 6 matching bases. The germline CDR1 and CDR2 sequences are SGHRS and YFSETQ. V was pared by 4 bases and J by 0 bases, with 11 bases between. The CDR3 is made up of 14 amino acids. The CDR3 here is CASSARDSSYEQYF. For the CDR3, the DNA is TGCGCCAGCAGCGCACGGGACTCCTCCTACGAGCAGTACTTC.

The V and J genes are TRBV7-2 and TRBJ2-4, with D tentatively TRBD2 (6 bases). The CDR3 length is 14 residues. V was pared by 5 bases and J by 10 bases, with 18 bases between. Germline values: CDR1 SGHTA, CDR2 FQGNSA. The CDR3 loop reads CASSPTAGMLIQYF. CDR3 nucleotides: TGTGCCAGCAGCCCGACGGCGGGGATGTTGATTCAGTACTTC.

The chain is built from TRBV5-5 and TRBJ2-7, with D tentatively TRBD2 (6 bases). V gave up 4 bases and J gave up 4 bases, with 15 bases separating them. The germline gives CDR1 SGHKS, CDR2 YYEKEE (reference sequence). The CDR3 is 14 amino acids. The CDR3 here is CASSRPGLSYEQYF. The CDR3 bases are TGTGCCAGCAGCAGGCCGGGACTCTCGTACGAGCAGTACTTC.

The chain couples TRBV18 to TRBJ2-5; 8 positions agree with TRBD1. This CDR3 has 14 amino acids. V lost 1 base to trimming and J lost 5 bases; unmatched junction nucleotides: 3. Per the germline V gene, CDR1 is KGHSH and CDR2 is LQKENI. CDR3 region: CASSPLRQGETQYF. CDR3 nucleotides: TGTGCCAGCTCACCACTTAGACAGGGGGAGACCCAGTACTTC. The full variable domain, with the rest looked up from reference TRBV18 and TRBJ2-5, is NAGVMQNPRHLVRRRGQEARLRCSPMKGHSHVYWYRQLPEEGLKFMVYLQKENIIDESGMPKERFSAEFPKEGPSILRIQQVVRGDSAAYFCASSPLRQGETQYFGPGTRLLVL.

V is TRBV5-1 and J is TRBJ1-2, with D possibly being TRBD1 (5 bases). This CDR3 is built from 17 residues. Germline lookup yields CDR1 SGHRS and CDR2 YFSETQ. Trimming stripped 2 bases from V and 2 bases from J, with 19 bases between. The CDR3 DNA reads as TGCGCCAGCAGCTTAACAGAAACACCGACAGAAAACTATGGCTACACCTTC. Translation: CASSLTETPTENYGYTF.

The genes are TRBV4-1 and TRBJ1-4; D uncertain. V shed 1 base and J shed 0 bases, with 6 bases lying between them. The V gene's germline CDR1 is MGHRA and CDR2 YSYEKL. CDR3 length: 15 amino acids. CDR3 loop: CASSQGTTTNEKLFF. The DNA of the CDR3 is TGCGCCAGCAGCCAAGGGACTACAACTAATGAAAAACTGTTTTTT.

The chain uses TRBV27 and TRBJ2-6, with 10 bases lining up with TRBD1. V gave up 8 bases and J gave up 0 bases; unmatched junction bases: 10. Germline V lookup: CDR1 MNHEY, CDR2 SMNVEV (reference sequence). The CDR3 extends over 18 amino acids. This chain's CDR3 is CASPGRGQGLSGANVLTF. In nucleotides, the CDR3 is TGTGCCAGCCCGGGGCGGGGACAGGGGCTCTCTGGGGCCAACGTCCTGACTTTC.

This chain joins TRBV14 and TRBJ2-7, with 9 bases aligning to TRBD1. The CDR3 sequence is 16 residues long. Germline CDR1 and CDR2: SGHDN and FVKESK. The V and J ends lost 4 bases and 3 bases, in that order; junction bases with no gene match: 10. CDR3 nucleotide sequence: TGTGCCAGCAGCCGACCCGCCGGGGACAGGGACTACGAGCAGTACTTC. Its protein product is CASSRPAGDRDYEQYF.

This CDR3 reads CASSQVRGASYEQYF. CDR3 in DNA: TGTGCCAGCAGCCAAGTGCGAGGTGCCTCCTACGAGCAGTACTTC. The chain couples TRBV14 to TRBJ2-7, with D hard to call. Trimming pared 1 base from V and 0 bases from J, leaving 10 bases between. This CDR3 is 15 amino acids long. Per the germline V gene, CDR1 is SGHDN and CDR2 is FVKESK.

V and J are TRBV7-8 and TRBJ1-5; D possibly corresponds to TRBD1 (5 bases). Germline lookup yields CDR1 SGHVS and CDR2 FQNEAQ. The CDR3 has 14 residues. Trimming stripped 5 bases from V and 4 bases from J, with 12 bases between. The DNA for the CDR3 is TGTGCCAGCAGCCGAGGGACGGGAAATCAGCCCCAGCATTTT. Encoded protein: CASSRGTGNQPQHF.

The chain joins TRBV11-3 to TRBJ1-1, with 8 bases aligning to TRBD1. CDR1 and CDR2 (germline): SGHNT, YENEEA. V shed 5 bases, J shed 4 bases, and the junction held 9 bases outside the gene matches. CDR3 length: 15 amino acids. The CDR3 DNA reads as TGTGCCAGCAGCACCGACAGGGGTTTGGGCACTGAAGCTTTCTTT. The encoded protein is CASSTDRGLGTEAFF.

V and J are TRBV6-6 and TRBJ1-3, with D unclear. The V and J ends lost 7 bases and 0 bases respectively, with 13 bases between them. This CDR3 region has 15 residues. In germline, CDR1 is MNHNY, CDR2 SVGAGI (reference sequence). The CDR3 reads CASTTLRYSGNTIYF. The CDR3 DNA reads as TGTGCCAGCACCACCCTGAGATACTCTGGAAACACCATATATTTT.

The chain uses TRBV30 and TRBJ1-1, with unresolved D. Looked up from germline, CDR1 is GTSNPN and CDR2 is SVGIG (reference sequence). V dropped 3 bases and J dropped 0 bases, with 2 bases sitting between them. This CDR3 comprises 11 residues. The CDR3 DNA reads as TGTGCCTGGAGGGTGAACACTGAAGCTTTCTTT. This encodes CAWRVNTEAFF.

The J gene is TRBJ2-7, the V gene TRBV7-9; 7 nucleotides align to TRBD2. V shed 8 bases and J 2 bases; nucleotides not matched to a gene: 12. This CDR3 is 15 amino acids long. Per germline, CDR1 SEHNR and CDR2 FQNEAQ (reference sequence). The CDR3 DNA sequence: TGTGCCAGCTCCACCTCGGGACTACCGCCCTACGAGCAGTACTTC. Amino acid sequence: CASSTSGLPPYEQYF.

The gene calls are TRBV29-1 and TRBJ2-7, with D tentatively TRBD1 or TRBD2 (5 bases each). Germline CDR1 reads SQVTM; CDR2 reads ANQGSEA. The CDR3 covers 12 residues. The V gene lost 5 bases and the J gene lost 2 bases, with 10 bases spanning the gap. The DNA for the CDR3 is TGCAGCGTTTACGGGGCCGCCTACGAGCAGTACTTC. Translated, it gives CSVYGAAYEQYF.

V is TRBV19 and J is TRBJ2-7; D remains ambiguous. The germline gives CDR1 LNHDA, CDR2 SQIVND (reference sequence). The CDR3 has 14 residues. The V gene lost 3 bases and the J gene lost 4 bases, with 13 bases spanning the gap. This chain's CDR3 is CASSMSYGGYEQYF. The CDR3 DNA reads as TGTGCCAGTAGTATGAGTTATGGTGGATACGAGCAGTACTTC. Complete variable domain (other parts from reference TRBV19 and TRBJ2-7): DGGITQSPKYLFRKEGQNVTLSCEQNLNHDAMYWYRQDPGQGLRLIYYSQIVNDFQKGDIAEGYSVSREKKESFPLTVTSAQKNPTAFYLCASSMSYGGYEQYFGPGTRLTVT.

The J gene is TRBJ2-7, the V gene TRBV9; weak D call: TRBD1 (5 bases). The CDR3 totals 12 residues. The ends were cut back, 3 bases at V and 7 bases at J, with 11 bases in the middle. Germline V gene lookup returns CDR1 SGDLS and CDR2 YYNGEE. Here the CDR3 DNA reads TGTGCCAGCAGCGCAGGGTTGGGTGAGCAGTACTTC. Translation gives CASSAGLGEQYF.

The V call is TRBV19, the J call TRBJ1-2; D ambiguous. Trimming removed 3 bases at V and 8 bases at J, with 10 bases between. CDR3 length equals 12 residues. Germline loops: CDR1 LNHDA, CDR2 SQIVND (reference sequence). The CDR3 here is CASSIDSRGYTF. In nucleotides, the CDR3 is TGTGCCAGTAGTATTGATAGCCGGGGCTACACCTTC.

Here the CDR3 reads CASSFIQKISGNTIYF. For the CDR3, the DNA is TGTGCCAGCAGCTTCATACAGAAAATCTCTGGAAACACCATATATTTT. The rearrangement joins TRBV7-2 to TRBJ1-3; D remains unclear. CDR1 is SGHTA, CDR2 FQGNSA, per germline. The ends were cut back, 3 bases at V and 0 bases at J, with 12 bases in the middle. The CDR3 has 16 amino acids.

The CDR3, as DNA: TGTGCCAGCAGCTCACAGGGGACAGGGGGCGATGGCTACACCTTC. Protein product: CASSSQGTGGDGYTF. The genes are TRBV7-6 and TRBJ1-2; 12 nucleotides match TRBD1. Trimming took 4 bases from V and 6 from J; bases not matched to a gene: 6. The CDR3 contains 15 residues. Germline CDR1 is SGHVS and CDR2 is FNYEAQ.

The chain has TRBV4-1 and TRBJ2-7; 7 bases agree with TRBD1. The length of the CDR3 is 15 residues. The ends lost 4 bases at V and 2 bases at J; junction bases unmatched: 8. Germline V gives CDR1 MGHRA, CDR2 YSYEKL. CDR3 sequence: CASSPRGTEAYEQYF. CDR3 in DNA: TGCGCCAGCAGCCCCCGTGGGACAGAAGCCTACGAGCAGTACTTC.

The V gene is TRBV7-9, the J gene TRBJ1-2, with a possible D match to TRBD1 (6 bases). Germline CDR1 and CDR2: SEHNR and FQNEAQ (reference sequence). Trimming shortened V by 5 bases and J by 2 bases, and 12 bases separated the two germline ends. CDR3 length: 14 amino acids. CDR3 coding DNA: TGTGCCAGCAGCGAGACAGGTTCGAACTATGGCTACACCTTC. It translates to CASSETGSNYGYTF. Complete variable domain (other parts from reference TRBV7-9 and TRBJ1-2): DTGVSQNPRHKITKRGQNVTFRCDPISEHNRLYWYRQTLGQGPEFLTYFQNEAQLEKSRLLSDRFSAERPKGSFSTLEIQRTEQGDSAMYLCASSETGSNYGYTFGSGTRLTVV.

This clone was counted a single time. V and J are TRBV27 and TRBJ1-5, with a possible D match to TRBD1 (6 bases). The V gene's germline CDR1 is MNHEY and CDR2 SMNVEV (reference sequence). There are 14 residues in the CDR3. V shed 2 bases and J shed 6 bases, with 11 bases lying between them. CDR3 coding DNA: TGTGCCAGCAGTTTAGTTCAGGGGCGTCAGCCCCAGCATTTT. This gives the protein CASSLVQGRQPQHF.

The chain couples TRBV27 to TRBJ2-7, with 7 bases fitting TRBD2. The junction had 8 bases not matched to a gene; V was cut back by 2 bases and J by 4 bases. The CDR3 sequence is 15 residues long. From germline, CDR1 is MNHEY and CDR2 SMNVEV (reference sequence). CDR3 loop: CASSLNRGSYYEQYF. CDR3 DNA sequence: TGTGCCAGCAGTTTAAACCGCGGGAGCTATTACGAGCAGTACTTC.

The V and J genes are TRBV7-2 and TRBJ2-7; tentative D call: TRBD2 (5 bases). CDR1 is SGHTA and CDR2 is FQGNSA in the germline V gene. CDR3 length equals 15 residues. Trimming cost V 1 base and J 2 bases, with 12 bases left between them. This chain's CDR3 is CASSLVGRGTYEQYF. The CDR3 DNA reads as TGTGCCAGCAGCTTAGTGGGTCGGGGTACCTACGAGCAGTACTTC.

The chain combines TRBV5-4 with TRBJ1-1, with D maybe TRBD1 (6 bases). From germline, CDR1 is SGHNT and CDR2 YYREEE (reference sequence). Trimming pared 0 bases from V and 6 bases from J, leaving 9 bases between. The CDR3 loop spans 13 amino acids. CDR3 coding DNA: TGTGCCAGCAGCTTGGACAGGGAGCCTGAAGCTTTCTTT. It yields the protein CASSLDREPEAFF.

The chain carries TRBV30 and TRBJ2-7; D is tentatively TRBD1 or TRBD2 (5 bases each). The CDR3 runs to 13 residues. CDR1 is GTSNPN and CDR2 is SVGIG in the germline V gene (reference sequence). V was pared by 1 base and J by 5 bases, with 12 bases between. CDR3 loop: CAWSGGYQDEQYF. In nucleotides, the CDR3 is TGTGCCTGGAGTGGGGGGTATCAGGACGAGCAGTACTTC.

The V gene is TRBV25-1, the J gene TRBJ2-7; no definite D call. Germline V gene data show CDR1 as MGHDK and CDR2 as SYGVNS. Between the trimmed V and J ends, which lost 8 bases and 1 base, there was a span of 9 bases. The CDR3 contains 12 residues. In DNA, the CDR3 is TGTGCCAGCGCCGGGCCATCCTACGAGCAGTACTTC. This translates into CASAGPSYEQYF.

The chain employs TRBV10-2 and TRBJ2-1; 8 positions agree with TRBD2. Germline-derived CDR1 and CDR2 are WSHSY and SAAADI. CDR3 length: 17 residues. V lost 2 bases and J lost 1; bases outside the gene matches: 7. The DNA of the CDR3 is TGCGCCAGCAGTGAGATTTCTAGCGGGCTGTCCTACAATGAGCAGTTCTTC. Its protein product is CASSEISSGLSYNEQFF.